The 28 T cell receptor beta chains below all came from one sample that was sequenced in a study of blood T cell repertoires in COVID-19. Measured with immunoSEQ multiplex PCR; TCRdb has only the in-frame clones, and not every one. This sample has around 390,000 clones; 85% to 90% occur once, and the top ten carry roughly 9.4%. The sequencing sample was made of PBMCs or T cells enriched from blood (not recorded which). The receptors were sampled from a woman aged 50 to 60 who had recovered from COVID-19.

This clone occurred once. The rearrangement joins TRBV28 to TRBJ2-7, with D possibly being TRBD1 (5 bases). The CDR3 has 14 residues. The V and J ends lost 5 bases and 6 bases respectively, with 17 bases between them. Germline-derived CDR1 and CDR2 are MDHEN and SYDVKM. In DNA, the CDR3 is TGTGCCAGCAGTCTGACTTCAGGGATGGGCGAGCAGTACTTC. Encoded protein: CASSLTSGMGEQYF.

This clone was detected only once. The chain is built from TRBV19 and TRBJ1-2, with 7 bases identical to TRBD1. V trimming: 6 bases; J trimming: 0 bases; junction bases outside the gene matches: 7. Looked up from germline, CDR1 is LNHDA and CDR2 is SQIVND (reference sequence). The CDR3 totals 15 residues. The CDR3 region is CASSLQGSANYGYTF. In DNA form, the CDR3 reads TGTGCCAGTAGCCTACAGGGGAGTGCTAACTATGGCTACACCTTC.

The chain carries TRBV3-1 (or the pseudogene TRBV3-2) and TRBJ1-2; D ambiguous. Germline CDR1 and CDR2: LGHDT and YNNKEL (reference sequence). The CDR3 length is 14 residues. With 3 bases removed from V and 3 bases from J, the gap between germline ends came to 11 bases. In DNA form, the CDR3 reads TGTGCCAGCAGCCAGGAGGGCAGCTACTATGGCTACACCTTC. Translating gives CASSQEGSYYGYTF.

CDR3 in DNA: TGTGCCAGCAGCCAAGGAGTCAGCGGGGTGTGGGATACGCAGTATTTT. Protein: CASSQGVSGVWDTQYF. V is TRBV3-1 (or the pseudogene TRBV3-2) and J is TRBJ2-3; 7 nucleotides line up with TRBD2. The CDR3 contains 16 residues. Germline lookup yields CDR1 LGHDT and CDR2 YNNKEL (reference sequence). V was pared by 1 base and J by 6 bases, with 10 bases of the junction left unmatched.

This clone was recorded once. The chain recombines TRBV4-3 with TRBJ1-6, with 8 bases identical to TRBD1. This CDR3 contains 18 residues. From germline, CDR1 is LGHNA and CDR2 YSLEER. The V gene end was trimmed by 1 base and the J gene end by 10 bases; junction bases not matched to a gene: 15. CDR3 DNA: TGCGCCAGCAGCCAAGGTGTTGACAGGGGTGTTGTCAAATCACCCCTCCACTTT. It specifies CASSQGVDRGVVKSPLHF.

The rearrangement joins TRBV4-3 to TRBJ2-1; 7 bases line up with TRBD1. Trimming cost V 4 bases and J 5 bases; bases outside gene matches: 5. CDR3 length: 14 amino acids. CDR1 is LGHNA and CDR2 is YSLEER in the germline V gene. The CDR3 DNA is TGCGCCAGCAGCCGCCTGGGACAGAACAATGAGCAGTTCTTC. It yields the protein CASSRLGQNNEQFF.

J is TRBJ1-5 and V is TRBV5-1, with D unresolved. CDR3 length equals 13 residues. V lost 3 bases to trimming and J lost 3 bases, with 7 bases between them. Germline CDR1 SGHRS, CDR2 YFSETQ. CDR3 region: CASSYTFNQPQHF. The CDR3 DNA reads as TGCGCCAGCAGCTACACCTTCAATCAGCCCCAGCATTTT. The full variable domain, completed using reference TRBV5-1 and TRBJ1-5, is KAGVTQTPRYLIKTRGQQVTLSCSPISGHRSVSWYQQTPGQGLQFLFEYFSETQRNKGNFPGRFSGRQFSNSRSEMNVSTLELGDSALYLCASSYTFNQPQHFGDGTRLSIL.

In this sample, this clone turned up once. V and J are TRBV27 and TRBJ1-5; tentatively, D is TRBD1 (6 bases). Per the germline V gene, CDR1 is MNHEY and CDR2 is SMNVEV (reference sequence). This CDR3 is 15 amino acids long. The V and J ends lost 3 bases and 4 bases respectively, with 13 bases between them. The CDR3 spells CASSLGGARNQPQHF. CDR3 nucleotides: TGTGCCAGCAGTTTGGGGGGGGCGAGGAATCAGCCCCAGCATTTT.

The chain employs TRBV18 and TRBJ2-3; 9 nucleotides match TRBD2. The junction had 7 bases not matched to a gene; V was cut back by 3 bases and J by 6 bases. The V gene's germline CDR1 is KGHSH and CDR2 LQKENI. This CDR3 is 15 amino acids long. This CDR3 reads CASSPKDAGGDTQYF. The DNA for the CDR3 is TGTGCCAGCTCACCTAAGGATGCGGGAGGGGATACGCAGTATTTT. The complete variable domain, with remaining parts taken from reference TRBV18 and TRBJ2-3, reads NAGVMQNPRHLVRRRGQEARLRCSPMKGHSHVYWYRQLPEEGLKFMVYLQKENIIDESGMPKERFSAEFPKEGPSILRIQQVVRGDSAAYFCASSPKDAGGDTQYFGPGTRLTVL.

This chain links TRBV27 with TRBJ2-7; 13 bases are a match to TRBD2. The CDR3 has 14 amino acids. Germline V gene data show CDR1 as MNHEY and CDR2 as SMNVEV (reference sequence). Trimming at V came to 8 bases and at J to 0 bases, leaving 1 base not matched to a gene. In DNA, the CDR3 is TGTGCCAGCCGACTAGCGGGAGGCTCCTACGAGCAGTACTTC. Protein sequence: CASRLAGGSYEQYF.

CDR3 coding DNA: TGTGCCAGCAGTGAAGCTAGGCAGGGAAACACTGAAGCTTTCTTT. Its translation: CASSEARQGNTEAFF. The chain employs TRBV6-1 and TRBJ1-1; tentatively, D is TRBD1 (5 bases). Germline loops: CDR1 MNHNS, CDR2 SASEGT. Trimming cost V 0 bases and J 2 bases, with 10 bases left between them. The CDR3 covers 15 residues.

The rearrangement uses TRBV4-1 and TRBJ1-4; the D gene is possibly TRBD1 (5 bases). This CDR3 comprises 16 residues. V was trimmed by 7 bases and J by 0 bases, leaving 15 bases between them. Looked up from germline, CDR1 is MGHRA and CDR2 is YSYEKL. CDR3 nucleotides: TGCGCCAGCAAAGACAGCGAGGCTTCAACTAATGAAAAACTGTTTTTT. Translating gives CASKDSEASTNEKLFF.

This chain links TRBV5-1 with TRBJ1-1; D perhaps matches TRBD1 (6 bases). CDR3 size: 13 residues. V was clipped by 4 bases and J by 1 base, with 8 bases between them. Germline values: CDR1 SGHRS, CDR2 YFSETQ. The CDR3 DNA reads as TGCGCCAGCAGCACGGGACAGAACACTGAAGCTTTCTTT. Translated: CASSTGQNTEAFF. Based on the CDR3 plus reference TRBV5-1 and TRBJ1-1, the full variable domain is KAGVTQTPRYLIKTRGQQVTLSCSPISGHRSVSWYQQTPGQGLQFLFEYFSETQRNKGNFPGRFSGRQFSNSRSEMNVSTLELGDSALYLCASSTGQNTEAFFGQGTRLTVV.

CDR3 protein: CASGGTIAGGPDTQYF. DNA for the CDR3: TGTGCCAGCGGTGGTACCATAGCGGGGGGGCCAGATACGCAGTATTTT. The rearrangement links TRBV6-1 to TRBJ2-3; 11 positions agree with TRBD2. The CDR3 contains 16 residues. Looked up from germline, CDR1 is MNHNS and CDR2 is SASEGT. Germline trimming cut 8 bases from V and 4 bases from J; bases unmatched to any gene: 11.

The gene calls are TRBV4-2 and TRBJ2-2, with TRBD1 as a possible D gene (6 bases). Germline V gene data show CDR1 as LGHNA and CDR2 as YNFKEQ. CDR3 length: 16 residues. Trimming removed 5 bases from V and 5 bases from J, with 18 bases in between. CDR3: CASSGSGVGGTGELFF. DNA of the CDR3: TGTGCCAGCAGCGGTTCAGGGGTTGGAGGTACCGGGGAGCTGTTTTTT.

The chain links TRBV29-1 to TRBJ1-1; D uncertain. V was cut by 7 bases and J by 1 base, with 13 bases left in between. CDR1 SQVTM and CDR2 ANQGSEA come from the germline V gene. The CDR3 has 13 residues. The CDR3 DNA sequence: TGCAGCGGCGACGTCGCGGGGAACACTGAAGCTTTCTTT. Translation: CSGDVAGNTEAFF.

The genes are TRBV28 and TRBJ2-6; a possible D gene is TRBD2 (6 bases). The CDR3 totals 17 residues. CDR1 MDHEN and CDR2 SYDVKM come from the germline V gene. V lost 1 base to trimming and J lost 6 bases, with 16 bases between them. CDR3 in amino acids: CASSLSRGGRVANVLTF. The CDR3 coding sequence is TGTGCCAGCAGTTTATCTCGCGGAGGGCGAGTGGCCAACGTCCTGACTTTC.

This rearrangement joins TRBV7-8 to TRBJ1-5; 7 nucleotides line up with TRBD1. CDR1 and CDR2 from the germline V gene are SGHVS and FQNEAQ. J gave up 4 bases and V 1 base, and 16 bases lay outside the gene matches. The CDR3 sequence is 19 residues long. CDR3 amino acids: CASSLGFGEPGQWNQPQHF. The CDR3, as DNA: TGTGCCAGCAGCTTAGGTTTCGGGGAACCGGGACAGTGGAATCAGCCCCAGCATTTT.

The rearrangement joins TRBV6-5 to TRBJ2-7; 7 positions agree with TRBD1. Germline loops: CDR1 MNHEY, CDR2 SVGAGI. This CDR3 has 13 residues. Trimming took 10 bases from V and 4 from J; bases not matched to a gene: 10. CDR3 sequence: CATLSQGEYEQYF. DNA of the CDR3: TGTGCCACCCTGTCCCAGGGGGAGTACGAGCAGTACTTC.

The CDR3 region is CASSYTPGGDGYTF. CDR3 bases: TGTGCCAGCAGCTACACCCCGGGAGGAGATGGCTACACCTTC. The chain links TRBV7-3 to TRBJ1-2; D not resolved. The CDR3 runs 14 residues. Trimming removed 4 bases at V and 6 bases at J, with 15 bases between. The germline gives CDR1 SGHTA, CDR2 FQGTGA.

This sequence joins TRBV29-1 and TRBJ1-4; D perhaps matches TRBD1 (5 bases). This CDR3 contains 15 residues. Germline V CDR1 and CDR2: SQVTM, ANQGSEA. V gave up 2 bases and J gave up 0 bases, with 10 bases separating them. The CDR3: CSVEIQATTNEKLFF. CDR3 bases: TGCAGCGTTGAAATACAGGCAACAACTAATGAAAAACTGTTTTTT.

The rearrangement uses TRBV7-2 and TRBJ1-2; 7 nucleotides agree with TRBD1. V was pared by 8 bases and J by 2 bases, with 5 bases of the junction left unmatched. The CDR3 covers 13 residues. The germline gives CDR1 SGHTA, CDR2 FQGNSA. This CDR3 reads CASHPGQNYGYTF. The CDR3, as DNA: TGTGCCAGCCACCCGGGACAGAACTATGGCTACACCTTC.

The chain links TRBV30 to TRBJ1-2, with TRBD1 identical over 12 bases. The CDR3 loop spans 18 amino acids. The germline CDR1 and CDR2 sequences are GTSNPN and SVGIG (reference sequence). V lost 0 bases and J lost 5; bases outside the gene matches: 13. The CDR3 nucleotides are TGTGCCTGGAGTGTGATTCCGGGACAGGGGGCGTACGGTTATGGCTACACCTTC. It translates to CAWSVIPGQGAYGYGYTF.

The J gene is TRBJ1-5, the V gene TRBV12-3 or TRBV12-4; the D gene is possibly TRBD1 (5 bases). Trimming stripped 6 bases from V and 2 bases from J, with 8 bases between. The CDR3 has 13 amino acids. The CDR3 is CASRAGGNQPQHF. The CDR3 nucleotides are TGTGCCAGCAGGGCGGGGGGCAATCAGCCCCAGCATTTT.

The chain combines TRBV7-2 with TRBJ1-2; D ambiguous. Between the trimmed V and J ends, which lost 1 base and 7 bases, there was a span of 16 bases. This CDR3 is 15 amino acids long. The V gene's germline CDR1 is SGHTA and CDR2 FQGNSA. CDR3 in amino acids: CASSLVLSLSGGYTF. The CDR3, as DNA: TGTGCCAGCAGCTTAGTTTTATCTCTAAGTGGTGGCTACACCTTC.

This clone was counted only a few times. The chain carries TRBV6-5 and TRBJ2-3, with D perhaps matching TRBD1 (6 bases). CDR1 and CDR2 (germline): MNHEY, SVGAGI. Trimming cost V 6 bases and J 2 bases, with 12 bases left between them. The CDR3 sequence is 14 residues long. CDR3 sequence (DNA): TGTGCCAGCAGGGGGGACACCCTCACAGATACGCAGTATTTT. Translated, it gives CASRGDTLTDTQYF.

J is TRBJ2-7 and V is TRBV19; the match to TRBD2 covers 8 bases. The V gene's germline CDR1 is LNHDA and CDR2 SQIVND (reference sequence). Trimming cost V 6 bases and J 1 base; bases outside gene matches: 5. This CDR3 spans 14 amino acids. DNA of the CDR3: TGTGCCAGTAGGATTAGCGGGGCATCCTACGAGCAGTACTTC. It codes for CASRISGASYEQYF.

The genes are TRBV28 and TRBJ1-1; the D is unclear. This CDR3 is 14 amino acids long. Germline-derived CDR1 and CDR2 are MDHEN and SYDVKM. The ends were cut back, 1 base at V and 2 bases at J, with 8 bases in the middle. The CDR3 loop reads CASSLLRGNTEAFF. CDR3 sequence (DNA): TGTGCCAGCAGTTTATTGCGGGGAAACACTGAAGCTTTCTTT.